These 30 T cell receptor beta chains came from one sample sequenced in a study of blood T cell repertoires in COVID-19. Data came from immunoSEQ multiplex PCR; TCRdb stores just in-frame clones and leaves some out. This sample has about 42,000 clones, with about nine tenths found just once. The material sequenced was peripheral blood. The receptors stem from a human donor in a cohort sampled during active COVID-19.

J is TRBJ2-4 and V is TRBV6-5, with D possibly TRBD1 on 6 matching bases. CDR1 and CDR2 from the germline V gene are MNHEY and SVGAGI. Deletions cut 8 bases from V and 7 bases from J, with 18 bases between. The CDR3 is made up of 14 amino acids. CDR3 in DNA: TGTGCCAGCGCCAGGGGTGTTTGGGGGAACATTCAGTACTTC. Amino acid sequence: CASARGVWGNIQYF.

J is TRBJ2-7 and V is TRBV5-1; D may be TRBD1 (6 bases). The CDR3 extends over 14 amino acids. V lost 1 base and J 7 bases, leaving 15 bases between the germline ends. Germline V gene sequence: CDR1 SGHRS, CDR2 YFSETQ. This chain's CDR3 is CASSLNRDSSEQYF. CDR3 nucleotide sequence: TGCGCCAGCAGCTTGAACAGGGATTCGTCGGAGCAGTACTTC.

The chain combines TRBV3-1 (or the pseudogene TRBV3-2) with TRBJ2-5, with a tentative D call TRBD2 (6 bases). CDR1 is LGHDT and CDR2 is YNNKEL in the germline V gene (reference sequence). This CDR3 contains 15 residues. Deletions cut 3 bases from V and 10 bases from J, with 21 bases between. The CDR3 is CASSQARTGGGSQYF. As DNA, the CDR3 is TGTGCCAGCAGCCAGGCTAGGACCGGGGGTGGGAGCCAGTACTTC.

The J gene is TRBJ2-7, the V gene TRBV2; the D is unclear. The CDR3 totals 14 residues. The V end lost 4 bases, the J end lost 5 bases, and 15 bases lay between the germline ends. Germline CDR1 reads SNHLY; CDR2 reads FYNNEI. CDR3 protein: CASSALLLRHEQYF. CDR3 sequence (DNA): TGTGCCAGCAGTGCGCTTCTACTGAGGCACGAGCAGTACTTC.

V usage is TRBV3-1 (or the pseudogene TRBV3-2) and J usage is TRBJ2-7; a weak D match, TRBD2 (6 bases). The germline V gene has CDR1 LGHDT and CDR2 YNNKEL (reference sequence). This CDR3 has 15 residues. The V end was cut by 1 base, the J end by 3 bases, with 13 bases between. CDR3 in DNA: TGTGCCAGCAGCCAAGGGTGGGAGGCAAGCTACGAGCAGTACTTC. This sequence encodes CASSQGWEASYEQYF.

The V call is TRBV3-1 (or the pseudogene TRBV3-2), the J call TRBJ2-3; TRBD2 is a possible D gene (5 bases). The V end was cut by 1 base, the J end by 3 bases, with 5 bases between. The germline V gene has CDR1 LGHDT and CDR2 YNNKEL (reference sequence). The CDR3 runs 13 residues. CDR3 DNA sequence: TGTGCCAGCAGCCAAGGGAGGACAGATACGCAGTATTTT. Residues: CASSQGRTDTQYF.

The chain is built from TRBV30 and TRBJ2-3, with TRBD2 matching 10 bases. Germline trimming cut 3 bases from V and 9 bases from J; bases unmatched to any gene: 12. Per the germline V gene, CDR1 is GTSNPN and CDR2 is SVGIG (reference sequence). The CDR3 extends over 15 amino acids. As DNA, the CDR3 is TGTGCCTGGAGCTCCGGGACAGTACTAGCGGGAACGCAGTATTTT. This sequence encodes CAWSSGTVLAGTQYF.

The rearrangement uses TRBV6-6 and TRBJ1-2, with D possibly matching TRBD1 (5 bases). The CDR3 sequence is 14 residues long. Looked up from germline, CDR1 is MNHNY and CDR2 is SVGAGI (reference sequence). Trimming took 7 bases from V and 6 from J, leaving 18 bases between them. CDR3: CASTQGGRWDGYTF. The CDR3 region has the DNA TGTGCCAGCACCCAGGGTGGCAGGTGGGATGGCTACACCTTC.

The chain is built from TRBV5-6 and TRBJ1-2; 10 bases are shared with TRBD1. V lost 3 bases to trimming and J lost 8 bases; unmatched junction nucleotides: 7. This CDR3 is 14 amino acids long. In germline, CDR1 is SGHDT, CDR2 YYEEEE. The DNA of the CDR3 is TGTGCCAGCAGCTCGGGACAGGGGTCATTCGGCTACACCTTC. Translation gives CASSSGQGSFGYTF.

The chain links TRBV6-2 or TRBV6-3 to TRBJ1-2; 10 bases are shared with TRBD1. J was trimmed by 2 bases and V by 6 bases; bases with no gene match: 9. CDR1 is MNHEY and CDR2 is SVGEGT in the germline V gene. The length of the CDR3 is 16 residues. CDR3 in amino acids: CASSFHGTGANYGYTF. The CDR3 bases are TGTGCCAGCAGCTTCCATGGGACAGGGGCGAACTATGGCTACACCTTC.

The gene calls are TRBV7-8 and TRBJ1-5, with D uncertain. Per germline, CDR1 SGHVS and CDR2 FQNEAQ. V lost 6 bases and J 6 bases, leaving 12 bases between the germline ends. This CDR3 has 13 residues. Here the CDR3 reads CASSWGDRQPQHF. Written as DNA, the CDR3 is TGTGCCAGCAGTTGGGGAGACCGTCAGCCCCAGCATTTT.

This clone has just one count. The rearrangement joins TRBV10-3 to TRBJ1-2; unclear D gene. There are 16 residues in the CDR3. With 0 bases removed from V and 0 bases from J, the gap between germline ends came to 11 bases. Looked up from germline, CDR1 is ENHRY and CDR2 is SYGVKD. The CDR3 nucleotides are TGTGCCATCAGTGAGTCGACGGGTACTCCTAACTATGGCTACACCTTC. Protein sequence: CAISESTGTPNYGYTF.

The chain joins TRBV2 to TRBJ2-7; 7 bases match TRBD1. Germline V gives CDR1 SNHLY, CDR2 FYNNEI. CDR3 length: 13 residues. Trimming took 7 bases from V and 2 from J; bases not matched to a gene: 5. CDR3 sequence: CASTWDSTYEQYF. The CDR3, as DNA: TGTGCCAGCACTTGGGACAGCACCTACGAGCAGTACTTC.

The gene calls are TRBV5-1 and TRBJ2-3; 7 positions agree with TRBD1. The CDR3 has 14 amino acids. The V and J ends lost 3 bases and 2 bases, in that order; junction bases with no gene match: 3. The germline CDR1 and CDR2 sequences are SGHRS and YFSETQ. The CDR3 nucleotides are TGCGCCAGCAGCTGGGACAGAGACACAGATACGCAGTATTTT. Translation: CASSWDRDTDTQYF. The variable domain in full, with the rest retrieved from reference TRBV5-1 and TRBJ2-3, is KAGVTQTPRYLIKTRGQQVTLSCSPISGHRSVSWYQQTPGQGLQFLFEYFSETQRNKGNFPGRFSGRQFSNSRSEMNVSTLELGDSALYLCASSWDRDTDTQYFGPGTRLTVL.

J is TRBJ2-2 and V is TRBV27; 7 positions match TRBD2. Germline V gene data show CDR1 as MNHEY and CDR2 as SMNVEV (reference sequence). Trimming took 1 base from V and 0 from J; bases not matched to a gene: 8. The CDR3 consists of 18 residues. In DNA, the CDR3 is TGTGCCAGCAGTTTATGGTCTTTTGCGGGGGCGAACACCGGGGAGCTGTTTTTT. Its protein product is CASSLWSFAGANTGELFF.

The chain employs TRBV5-4 and TRBJ1-2; TRBD1 aligns across 7 bases. The CDR3 contains 14 residues. Germline CDR1 and CDR2: SGHNT and YYREEE (reference sequence). J gave up 8 bases and V 3 bases, and 10 bases lay outside the gene matches. The CDR3 sequence is CASSWSQGERGYTF. CDR3 nucleotides: TGTGCCAGCAGCTGGAGCCAGGGGGAGCGGGGCTACACCTTC.

This chain connects TRBV3-1 (or the pseudogene TRBV3-2) to TRBJ1-1, with a weak D call TRBD1 (6 bases). Per germline, CDR1 LGHDT and CDR2 YNNKEL (reference sequence). V lost 4 bases and J 5 bases, leaving 17 bases between the germline ends. This CDR3 contains 15 residues. In nucleotides, the CDR3 is TGTGCCAGCAGCCCAGGGGTCCTACAGGTAACTGAAGCTTTCTTT. Translating gives CASSPGVLQVTEAFF.

The chain joins TRBV6-6 to TRBJ2-7; 7 bases align to TRBD1. CDR1 and CDR2 (germline): MNHNY, SVGAGI (reference sequence). V dropped 8 bases and J dropped 1; count of bases not matched to a gene: 5. The CDR3 runs 13 residues. The CDR3 nucleotides read TGTGCCAGCCGAGACAGGGCGTCCTACGAGCAGTACTTC. It specifies CASRDRASYEQYF.

V usage is TRBV18 and J usage is TRBJ2-7; TRBD2 matches at 12 bases. CDR1 is KGHSH, CDR2 LQKENI, per germline. The CDR3 spans 15 residues. After removal of 4 bases from V and 3 bases from J, the junction contained 4 bases not matched to a gene. The CDR3 here is CASSLEGLAGYEQYF. In DNA, the CDR3 is TGTGCCAGCTCACTAGAGGGACTAGCGGGCTACGAGCAGTACTTC.

The chain uses TRBV10-3 and TRBJ1-6; D is possibly TRBD1 (5 bases). This CDR3 is built from 12 residues. V dropped 6 bases and J dropped 9 bases, with 9 bases sitting between them. The germline CDR1 and CDR2 sequences are ENHRY and SYGVKD. CDR3 DNA: TGTGCCATCAGAGGGGACTCTTCACCCCTCCACTTT. Translation gives CAIRGDSSPLHF.

V is TRBV30 and J is TRBJ1-5, with 9 bases aligning to TRBD1. J was trimmed by 7 bases and V by 0 bases; bases with no gene match: 7. The CDR3 runs to 15 residues. From germline, CDR1 is GTSNPN and CDR2 SVGIG (reference sequence). The CDR3 DNA follows: TGTGCCTGGAGTGTGGGACAGGGCAGGTGGCAGCCCCAGCATTTT. It translates to CAWSVGQGRWQPQHF.

The chain couples TRBV29-1 to TRBJ1-1; D ambiguous. Per the germline V gene, CDR1 is SQVTM and CDR2 is ANQGSEA. This CDR3 contains 13 residues. The V and J ends lost 5 bases and 1 base respectively, with 11 bases between them. The CDR3 loop reads CSVLNNQNTEAFF. Written as DNA, the CDR3 is TGCAGCGTTTTGAACAACCAGAACACTGAAGCTTTCTTT.

The rearrangement uses TRBV6-5 and TRBJ2-7; D gene ambiguous. The CDR3 consists of 12 residues. Trimming removed 10 bases at V and 4 bases at J, with 14 bases between. Germline V lookup: CDR1 MNHEY, CDR2 SVGAGI. The CDR3: CATQNVQYEQYF. For the CDR3, the DNA is TGTGCCACTCAGAACGTCCAGTACGAGCAGTACTTC.

The J gene is TRBJ2-2, the V gene TRBV6-5; 7 bases line up with TRBD1. The CDR3 spans 15 residues. The junction had 8 bases not matched to a gene; V was cut back by 4 bases and J by 6 bases. In germline, CDR1 is MNHEY, CDR2 SVGAGI. The CDR3 loop is CASSFPGTAAGELFF. The CDR3 DNA reads as TGTGCCAGCAGTTTCCCCGGGACAGCTGCCGGGGAGCTGTTTTTT.

This chain connects TRBV7-8 to TRBJ1-3; 7 nucleotides line up with TRBD1. Germline values: CDR1 SGHVS, CDR2 FQNEAQ. Trimming took 1 base from V and 2 from J; bases not matched to a gene: 8. The CDR3 covers 17 residues. The CDR3 here is CASSLGGTVSPGNTIYF. Written as DNA, the CDR3 is TGTGCCAGCAGCTTAGGGGGGACAGTGTCGCCTGGAAACACCATATATTTT. Full variable domain (missing parts from reference TRBV7-8 and TRBJ1-3): GAGVSQSPRYKVAKRGQDVALRCDPISGHVSLFWYQQALGQGPEFLTYFQNEAQLDKSGLPSDRFFAERPEGSVSTLKIQRTQQEDSAVYLCASSLGGTVSPGNTIYFGEGSWLTVV.

The CDR3 sequence is CASSQDPRAMNTEAFF. The CDR3 bases are TGTGCCAGCAGCCAAGATCCCCGCGCTATGAACACTGAAGCTTTCTTT. V is TRBV4-2 and J is TRBJ1-1; D is ambiguous. The CDR3 loop spans 16 amino acids. The V gene's germline CDR1 is LGHNA and CDR2 YNFKEQ. V was pared by 0 bases and J by 0 bases, with 11 bases between.

This clone was observed a single time. CDR3 sequence reads: CASSYGTSGSINTGELFF. CDR3 in DNA: TGTGCCAGCAGTTACGGGACTAGCGGGAGTATCAACACCGGGGAGCTGTTTTTT. The V and J genes are TRBV7-6 and TRBJ2-2; TRBD2 matches at 14 bases. Germline assignment: CDR1 SGHVS and CDR2 FNYEAQ. Trimming took 6 bases from V and 2 from J; bases not matched to a gene: 8. The CDR3 loop spans 18 amino acids.

The chain carries TRBV4-1 and TRBJ2-3; a possible D gene is TRBD2 (5 bases). The CDR3 extends over 15 amino acids. The V end lost 4 bases, the J end lost 8 bases, and 19 bases lay between the germline ends. The germline gives CDR1 MGHRA, CDR2 YSYEKL. In nucleotides, the CDR3 is TGCGCCAGCAGCCGATTAGCGACCTACGAGGGTACGCAGTATTTT. This sequence encodes CASSRLATYEGTQYF.

This chain uses TRBV30 with TRBJ2-5; D gene unclear. The CDR3 sequence is 13 residues long. The ends were cut back, 4 bases at V and 5 bases at J, with 14 bases in the middle. Germline values: CDR1 GTSNPN, CDR2 SVGIG (reference sequence). This CDR3 reads CAWTHGRSETQYF. In DNA, the CDR3 is TGTGCCTGGACCCATGGCCGTTCGGAGACCCAGTACTTC. Full variable domain (rest looked up from reference TRBV30 and TRBJ2-5): SQTIHQWPATLVQPVGSPLSLECTVEGTSNPNLYWYRQAAGRGLQLLFYSVGIGQISSEVPQNLSASRPQDRQFILSSKKLLLSDSGFYLCAWTHGRSETQYFGPGTRLLVL.

The chain links TRBV5-1 to TRBJ2-1, with unresolved D. Trimming left V 6 bases short and J 5 bases short, with 6 bases between. The CDR3 spans 11 residues. Germline V lookup: CDR1 SGHRS, CDR2 YFSETQ. CDR3 in amino acids: CASTQNNEQFF. The CDR3 DNA reads TGCGCCAGCACCCAAAACAATGAGCAGTTCTTC.